This entry lists 13 T cell receptor beta chains sequenced from one sample in a study of T cells expressing NK-cell markers. TCRdb reprocessed the 5' RACE reads and reports one entry per CDR3 protein, with no DNA. Recorded for this sample: approximately 420,000 distinct CDR3 sequences. The sequenced material came from blood T cells: a sorted CD56 or NKG2C T cell subset, CD4+ or CD8+ T cells, or bulk PBMC T cells (not recorded which). These receptor sequences come from a woman aged 45-65 years in good health.

J is TRBJ1-4 and V is TRBV6-1. Germline loops: CDR1 MNHNS, CDR2 SASEGT. The CDR3 runs to 13 residues. The CDR3 spells CASRSLFNEKLFF.

V usage is TRBV29-1 and J usage is TRBJ2-2; the D call of TRBD1 rests on TCRdb alone, since no DNA is present to check it. CDR1 SQVTM and CDR2 ANQGSEA come from the germline V gene. The CDR3 sequence is 14 residues long. CDR3 amino acids: CSVELTGLTGELFF.

The chain combines TRBV4-1 with TRBJ2-1. The CDR3 contains 16 residues. Looked up from germline, CDR1 is MGHRA and CDR2 is YSYEKL. CDR3 loop: CASSQNIAVSYNEQFF.

This sequence joins TRBV15 and TRBJ2-3; with no DNA, the TCRdb D assignment of TRBD1 cannot be verified. The CDR3 runs to 16 residues. Germline-derived CDR1 and CDR2 are LNHNV and YYDKDF (reference sequence). The CDR3 reads CATSRDRTVSTDTQYF.

This chain joins TRBV2 and TRBJ1-1. Germline lookup yields CDR1 SNHLY and CDR2 FYNNEI. This CDR3 is 15 amino acids long. The CDR3 is CASRRRAQGNTEAFF.

The chain employs TRBV5-1 and TRBJ2-1; lacking DNA, the TRBD2 call made by TCRdb goes unchecked. Germline V gene data show CDR1 as SGHRS and CDR2 as YFSETQ. The CDR3 is made up of 17 amino acids. The CDR3 protein is CASSFGTSGSGSYEQFF.

The chain recombines TRBV20-1 with TRBJ2-1; there is no DNA to check the TCRdb D call of TRBD2. Germline CDR1 is DFQATT and CDR2 is SNEGSKA (reference sequence). There are 15 residues in the CDR3. The CDR3 loop is CSARGKRFLYNEQFF.

The chain is built from TRBV7-9 and TRBJ1-1. The CDR3 length is 17 residues. CDR1 and CDR2 from the germline V gene are SEHNR and FQNEAQ (reference sequence). The CDR3 region is CASSLSQLKKLNTEAFF.

The V gene is TRBV5-1, the J gene TRBJ2-3; TCRdb reports TRBD2, a call that lacks DNA to check it against. Germline loops: CDR1 SGHRS, CDR2 YFSETQ. The CDR3 runs 17 residues. CDR3 amino acids: CASSPHSSGDGTDTQYF.

J is TRBJ1-4 and V is TRBV5-5. Germline V gene data show CDR1 as SGHKS and CDR2 as YYEKEE (reference sequence). The CDR3 is 15 amino acids. This CDR3 reads CASSLEGFANEKLFF.

V usage is TRBV5-1 and J usage is TRBJ2-2; checking the TCRdb D call of TRBD1 is not possible without DNA. From germline, CDR1 is SGHRS and CDR2 YFSETQ. The CDR3 extends over 18 amino acids. This CDR3 is CASSPLGTGTGLSGELFF.

The chain joins TRBV10-3 to TRBJ1-5. This CDR3 has 13 amino acids. Germline V gene sequence: CDR1 ENHRY, CDR2 SYGVKD. This CDR3 reads CAISTSGDQPQHF.

The chain has TRBV5-1 and TRBJ2-5; the TCRdb D gene call, TRBD2, has no DNA to confirm it. The CDR3 is 14 residues long. The germline V gene encodes CDR1 SGHRS and CDR2 YFSETQ. The CDR3 spells CASHRGTRGETQYF.